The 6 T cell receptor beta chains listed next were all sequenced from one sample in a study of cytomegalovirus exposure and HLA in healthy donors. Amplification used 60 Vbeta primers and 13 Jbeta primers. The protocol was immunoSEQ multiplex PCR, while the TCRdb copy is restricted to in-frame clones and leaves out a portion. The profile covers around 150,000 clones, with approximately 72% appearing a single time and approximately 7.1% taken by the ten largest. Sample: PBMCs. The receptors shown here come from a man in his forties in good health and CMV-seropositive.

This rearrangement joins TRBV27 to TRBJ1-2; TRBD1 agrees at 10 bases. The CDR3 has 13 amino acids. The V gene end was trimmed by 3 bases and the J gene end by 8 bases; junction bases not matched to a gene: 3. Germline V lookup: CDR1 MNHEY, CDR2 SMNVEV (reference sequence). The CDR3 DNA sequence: TGTGCCAGCAGTTTTGGGACAGGGGCCGGCTACACCTTC. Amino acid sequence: CASSFGTGAGYTF.

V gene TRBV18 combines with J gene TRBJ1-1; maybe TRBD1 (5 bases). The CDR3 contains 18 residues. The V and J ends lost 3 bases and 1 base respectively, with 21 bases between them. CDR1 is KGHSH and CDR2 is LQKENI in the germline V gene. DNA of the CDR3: TGTGCCAGCTCACCGAGAACCATTGCCGGGGGAGGGAACACTGAAGCTTTCTTT. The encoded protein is CASSPRTIAGGGNTEAFF.

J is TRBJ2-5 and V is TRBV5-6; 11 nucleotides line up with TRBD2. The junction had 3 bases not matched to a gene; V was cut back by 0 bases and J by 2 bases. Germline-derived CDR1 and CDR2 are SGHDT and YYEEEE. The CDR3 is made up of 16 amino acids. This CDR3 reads CASSLAASGGQETQYF. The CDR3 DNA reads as TGTGCCAGCAGCTTGGCGGCTAGCGGGGGGCAAGAGACCCAGTACTTC.

The CDR3 protein is CASSIAASRGGYTF. The CDR3 bases are TGTGCCAGTAGTATCGCCGCAAGCAGGGGCGGCTACACCTTC. This sequence joins TRBV19 and TRBJ1-2; possibly TRBD1 for D (6 bases). V was trimmed by 3 bases and J by 8 bases, leaving 16 bases between them. CDR3 length equals 14 residues. Germline lookup yields CDR1 LNHDA and CDR2 SQIVND (reference sequence).

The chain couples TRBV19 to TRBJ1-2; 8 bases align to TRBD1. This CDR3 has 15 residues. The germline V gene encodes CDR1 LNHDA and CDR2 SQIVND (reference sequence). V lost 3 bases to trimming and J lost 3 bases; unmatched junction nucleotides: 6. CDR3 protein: CASSIPAGGDYGYTF. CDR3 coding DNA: TGTGCCAGTAGTATCCCCGCAGGGGGCGACTATGGCTACACCTTC.

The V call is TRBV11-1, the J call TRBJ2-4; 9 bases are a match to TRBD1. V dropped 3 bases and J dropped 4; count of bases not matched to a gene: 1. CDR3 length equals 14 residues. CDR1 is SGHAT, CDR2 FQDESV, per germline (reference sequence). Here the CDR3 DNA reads TGTGCCAGCAGCTTGGGGACAGGGAAAAACATTCAGTACTTC. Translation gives CASSLGTGKNIQYF. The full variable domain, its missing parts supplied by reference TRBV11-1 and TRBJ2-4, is EAEVAQSPRYKITEKSQAVAFWCDPISGHATLYWYRQILGQGPELLVQFQDESVVDDSQLPKDRFSAERLKGVDSTLKIQPAELGDSAMYLCASSLGTGKNIQYFGAGTRLSVL.